What follows are 25 T cell receptor beta chains derived from one specimen sequenced in a study of T cells in Graves' hyperthyroidism and ophthalmopathy. RNA transcripts yielded amplified TCR beta CDR3 regions. RT-PCR in the first round (using the HTBI primer set) targeted the TCR CDR3. TCRdb fed the multiplex PCR reads into MiXCR, producing one record per CDR3 protein. The table has some 490,000 distinct CDR3 sequences, roughly 22% seen once. Input material: blood. The source of these receptors is a woman in her 70s with Graves' ophthalmopathy.

This chain joins TRBV5-4 and TRBJ2-1, with D unclear. The germline gives CDR1 SGHNT, CDR2 YYREEE (reference sequence). The CDR3 has 15 amino acids. The V and J ends lost 4 bases and 1 base respectively, with 12 bases between them. The CDR3 region has the DNA TGTGCCAGCAGCCTCCAGCAGCTGTCCTACAATGAGCAGTTCTTC. This gives the protein CASSLQQLSYNEQFF.

This clonotype was observed at least ten times. The V gene is TRBV27, the J gene TRBJ2-5; 8 nucleotides line up with TRBD1. V lost 5 bases and J lost 1; bases outside the gene matches: 9. The CDR3 contains 16 residues. Germline CDR1 and CDR2: MNHEY and SMNVEV (reference sequence). The DNA of the CDR3 is TGTGCCAGCAGTCCCCGGACAGGGATGGTCCAAGAGACCCAGTACTTC. It yields the protein CASSPRTGMVQETQYF.

This clonotype was seen at least ten times. V is TRBV7-3 and J is TRBJ2-2, with TRBD1 matching 8 bases. The CDR3 sequence is 16 residues long. V gave up 2 bases and J gave up 1 base; unmatched junction bases: 3. In germline, CDR1 is SGHTA, CDR2 FQGTGA. DNA of the CDR3: TGTGCCAGCAGCTTATTCGGGACAGGGAACACCGGGGAGCTGTTTTTT. Its protein product is CASSLFGTGNTGELFF. Filled out from reference TRBV7-3 and TRBJ2-2, the complete variable domain reads GAGVSQTPSNKVTEKGKYVELRCDPISGHTALYWYRQSLGQGPEFLIYFQGTGAADDSGLPNDRFFAVRPEGSVSTLKIQRTERGDSAVYLCASSLFGTGNTGELFFGEGSRLTVL.

The table lists this clonotype with a few counts. The J gene is TRBJ1-3, the V gene TRBV10-3, with 7 bases aligning to TRBD1. Germline CDR1 and CDR2: ENHRY and SYGVKD. V lost 7 bases and J lost 7; bases outside the gene matches: 10. The CDR3 runs 14 residues. The CDR3 sequence: CAITPTGSENTIYF. CDR3 bases: TGTGCCATCACCCCGACAGGGAGTGAGAACACCATATATTTT.

As regards this clonotype: A read error may produce the germline difference seen at one junction end. The V gene is TRBV3-1, the J gene TRBJ1-2, with a tentative D call TRBD1 (6 bases). The CDR3 is made up of 13 amino acids. The germline CDR1 and CDR2 sequences are LGHDT and YNNKEL (reference sequence). DNA of the CDR3: TGTGCCAGCAGTCAGGACAGTCTGAGTGGCGACACCTTC. It specifies CASSQDSLSGDTF.

Comments on this clonotype: The junction and the germline gene differ at one end; a read error may be behind it. This rearrangement joins TRBV5-1 to TRBJ2-2; no reliable D call. The CDR3 contains 15 residues. CDR1 SGHRS and CDR2 YFSETQ come from the germline V gene. Here the CDR3 reads CASSVEGLNTEELFF. The DNA of the CDR3 is TGCGCCAGCAGCGTAGAAGGTCTGAACACCGAGGAGCTGTTTTTT. Combining the CDR3 with reference TRBV5-1 and TRBJ2-2 gives the whole variable domain KAGVTQTPRYLIKTRGQQVTLSCSPISGHRSVSWYQQTPGQGLQFLFEYFSETQRNKGNFPGRFSGRQFSNSRSEMNVSTLELGDSALYLCASSVEGLNTEELFFGEGSRLTVL.

This clonotype was observed a handful of times. V usage is TRBV20-1 and J usage is TRBJ1-5; no definite D call. Looked up from germline, CDR1 is DFQATT and CDR2 is SNEGSKA (reference sequence). The V end was cut by 2 bases, the J end by 0 bases, with 11 bases between. The CDR3 contains 15 residues. This chain's CDR3 is CSARQNRNSNQPQHF. For the CDR3, the DNA is TGCAGTGCTAGACAGAATAGAAATAGCAATCAGCCCCAGCATTTT.

This chain connects TRBV20-1 to TRBJ1-5, with 9 bases aligning to TRBD1. This CDR3 is 15 amino acids long. The germline CDR1 and CDR2 sequences are DFQATT and SNEGSKA (reference sequence). V lost 1 base and J lost 2; bases outside the gene matches: 3. The CDR3: CSARGQGVGNQPQHF. The DNA of the CDR3 is TGCAGTGCTAGAGGACAGGGGGTTGGCAATCAGCCCCAGCATTTT.

This clonotype came up a few times. The chain links TRBV5-1 to TRBJ1-1; no clear D gene. The V end lost 6 bases, the J end lost 5 bases, and 8 bases lay between the germline ends. The germline gives CDR1 SGHRS, CDR2 YFSETQ. This CDR3 has 11 residues. CDR3 loop: CASKTGTEAFF. The CDR3 bases are TGCGCCAGCAAGACGGGGACTGAAGCTTTCTTT. Full variable domain (outside the CDR3, taken from reference TRBV5-1 and TRBJ1-1): KAGVTQTPRYLIKTRGQQVTLSCSPISGHRSVSWYQQTPGQGLQFLFEYFSETQRNKGNFPGRFSGRQFSNSRSEMNVSTLELGDSALYLCASKTGTEAFFGQGTRLTVV.

The genes are TRBV18 and TRBJ1-4; TRBD1 matches at 8 bases. CDR1 is KGHSH and CDR2 is LQKENI in the germline V gene. V lost 5 bases to trimming and J lost 8 bases; unmatched junction nucleotides: 10. CDR3 length equals 15 residues. CDR3 protein: CASSSRQGTGEKLFF. The CDR3 DNA is TGTGCCAGCTCATCGAGACAGGGGACGGGGGAAAAACTGTTTTTT.

This clonotype has a handful of counts. The chain employs TRBV29-1 and TRBJ2-1; D unclear. This CDR3 is built from 13 residues. V lost 2 bases and J lost 5, with 10 bases in between. Germline V gene lookup returns CDR1 SQVTM and CDR2 ANQGSEA. CDR3 DNA: TGCAGCGTTGAAATAAGCAGAGACAATGAGCAGTTCTTC. It translates to CSVEISRDNEQFF.

This clonotype was seen ten or more times. The chain recombines TRBV12-3 or TRBV12-4 with TRBJ1-2; no definite D call. Between the trimmed V and J ends, which lost 1 base and 1 base, there was a span of 16 bases. This CDR3 contains 17 residues. CDR3 DNA: TGTGCCAGCAGTTTAGGGGGAGGGCAGGAGCTTAACTATGGCTACACCTTC. Translating gives CASSLGGGQELNYGYTF.

The table lists this clonotype with a count of one. The genes are TRBV5-1 and TRBJ2-1, with D unresolved. V was shortened by 4 bases and J by 9 bases, with 23 bases between the two germline ends. CDR1 is SGHRS, CDR2 YFSETQ, per germline. The CDR3 covers 16 residues. The CDR3 DNA is TGCGCCAGCAGCCAAGATCGTCTCGGCGTCTGGGGTGAGCAGTTCTTC. This codes for CASSQDRLGVWGEQFF.

The V call is TRBV3-1, the J call TRBJ2-5, with D uncertain. The CDR3 runs 14 residues. Germline assignment: CDR1 LGHDT and CDR2 YNNKEL (reference sequence). The V gene lost 4 bases and the J gene lost 4 bases, with 13 bases spanning the gap. CDR3 sequence reads: CASSPRVLSETQYF. The CDR3 coding sequence is TGTGCCAGCAGCCCCCGAGTCCTGTCAGAGACCCAGTACTTC.

This clonotype was counted between two and nine times. The chain couples TRBV20-1 to TRBJ2-3; 14 nucleotides align to TRBD2. After removal of 1 base from V and 3 bases from J, the junction contained 9 bases not matched to a gene. This CDR3 spans 18 amino acids. In germline, CDR1 is DFQATT, CDR2 SNEGSKA (reference sequence). CDR3 coding DNA: TGCAGTGCTAGAGGAAGACTAGCGGGAGGGTTTCGGACAGATACGCAGTATTTT. Its translation is CSARGRLAGGFRTDTQYF.

Many counts were recorded for this clonotype. The rearrangement uses TRBV7-8 and TRBJ2-2; D ambiguous. Trimming took 6 bases from V and 0 from J, leaving 11 bases between them. The CDR3 consists of 15 residues. Germline values: CDR1 SGHVS, CDR2 FQNEAQ. The CDR3 sequence is CASRTWPANTGELFF. CDR3 nucleotide sequence: TGTGCCAGCAGGACATGGCCAGCGAACACCGGGGAGCTGTTTTTT.

This clonotype was counted a few times. The genes are TRBV6-1 and TRBJ1-2; D unclear. V lost 8 bases to trimming and J lost 2 bases, with 15 bases between them. Germline V gene lookup returns CDR1 MNHNS and CDR2 SASEGT. The CDR3 contains 14 residues. Here the CDR3 DNA reads TGTGCCAGCTCCCCTGTGGCACAGAACTATGGCTACACCTTC. This encodes CASSPVAQNYGYTF.

The chain employs TRBV4-1 and TRBJ2-2; 8 nucleotides match TRBD2. CDR3 length: 16 amino acids. Germline values: CDR1 MGHRA, CDR2 YSYEKL. Trimming cost V 4 bases and J 4 bases; bases outside gene matches: 8. The CDR3 DNA sequence: TGCGCCAGCAGCCGCGAACTAGCGGAGCCCACCGGGGAGCTGTTTTTT. Residues: CASSRELAEPTGELFF.

V and J are TRBV5-1 and TRBJ2-5; 7 bases map to TRBD2. V shed 0 bases and J 2 bases; nucleotides not matched to a gene: 10. This CDR3 contains 17 residues. CDR1 SGHRS and CDR2 YFSETQ come from the germline V gene. CDR3 bases: TGCGCCAGCAGCTTGGGTTCCGGCGCCGGGGGGCAAGAGACCCAGTACTTC. As protein: CASSLGSGAGGQETQYF.

This clonotype has more than one count but fewer than ten. The genes are TRBV19 and TRBJ1-2, with D unclear. V lost 3 bases and J 2 bases, leaving 13 bases between the germline ends. Germline values: CDR1 LNHDA, CDR2 SQIVND (reference sequence). The CDR3 extends over 15 amino acids. CDR3 coding DNA: TGTGCCAGTAGTATGCCCGAGCGGTTGAACTATGGCTACACCTTC. This gives the protein CASSMPERLNYGYTF.

The chain joins TRBV20-1 to TRBJ2-1; TRBD2 aligns across 8 bases. Trimming cost V 3 bases and J 3 bases; bases outside gene matches: 10. Germline V gene data show CDR1 as DFQATT and CDR2 as SNEGSKA (reference sequence). The CDR3 has 16 amino acids. As DNA, the CDR3 is TGCAGTGCTAGGGCCCCGGGACTAGGGGGCTACAATGAGCAGTTCTTC. Encoded protein: CSARAPGLGGYNEQFF.

The chain employs TRBV30 and TRBJ2-7; no firm D call. The CDR3 contains 12 residues. Trimming took off 4 bases at V and 3 bases at J, with 10 bases between the two ends. Germline V gene sequence: CDR1 GTSNPN, CDR2 SVGIG (reference sequence). The CDR3 sequence is CAWTDNNYEQYF. CDR3 in DNA: TGTGCCTGGACAGATAATAACTACGAGCAGTACTTC.

This clonotype was picked up one time. This sequence joins TRBV4-1 and TRBJ1-5; tentative D call: TRBD1 (6 bases). V dropped 2 bases and J dropped 3 bases, with 11 bases sitting between them. The CDR3 has 15 residues. The germline V gene encodes CDR1 MGHRA and CDR2 YSYEKL. Here the CDR3 DNA reads TGCGCCAGCAGCCAAACAGGGTTTGTCAATCAGCCCCAGCATTTT. Translating it yields CASSQTGFVNQPQHF.

The chain joins TRBV3-1 to TRBJ1-2; 7 bases match TRBD1. CDR1 and CDR2 (germline): LGHDT, YNNKEL (reference sequence). Trimming at V came to 3 bases and at J to 4 bases, leaving 8 bases not matched to a gene. This CDR3 contains 15 residues. As DNA, the CDR3 is TGTGCCAGCAGCCAGTGGCCGGGACAGTCCTATGGCTACACCTTC. It encodes CASSQWPGQSYGYTF.

The V call is TRBV27, the J call TRBJ1-1; 11 bases match TRBD1. This CDR3 is built from 17 residues. V lost 3 bases, J lost 4 bases, and 10 bases stayed unmatched. Germline CDR1 reads MNHEY; CDR2 reads SMNVEV (reference sequence). The CDR3 loop reads CASSFLRTGGAGTEAFF. DNA of the CDR3: TGTGCCAGCAGTTTCCTTCGGACAGGGGGCGCGGGCACTGAAGCTTTCTTT.